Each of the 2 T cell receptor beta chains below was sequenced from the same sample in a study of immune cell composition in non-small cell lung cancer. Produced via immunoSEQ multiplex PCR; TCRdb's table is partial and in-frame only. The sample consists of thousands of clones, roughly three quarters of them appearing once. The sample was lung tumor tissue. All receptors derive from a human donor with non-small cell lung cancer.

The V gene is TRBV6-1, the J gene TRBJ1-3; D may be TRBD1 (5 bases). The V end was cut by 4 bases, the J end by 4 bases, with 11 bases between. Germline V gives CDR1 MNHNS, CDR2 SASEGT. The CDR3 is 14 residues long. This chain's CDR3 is CASSAGAAGNTIYF. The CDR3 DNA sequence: TGTGCCAGCAGTGCTGGGGCCGCCGGAAACACCATATATTTT.

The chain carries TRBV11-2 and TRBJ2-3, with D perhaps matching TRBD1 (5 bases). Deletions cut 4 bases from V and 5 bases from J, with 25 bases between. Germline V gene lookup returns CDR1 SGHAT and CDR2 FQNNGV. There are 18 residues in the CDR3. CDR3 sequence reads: CASSSHSPYSYRGDTQYF. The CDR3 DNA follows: TGTGCCAGCAGCTCACACTCTCCTTACTCGTATAGGGGAGATACGCAGTATTTT.